What follows are 14 T cell receptor beta chains derived from one specimen sequenced in a study of spatial heterogeneity in lung cancer (dated by TCRdb to the late 2010s). Libraries were constructed by 5' RACE. Instrument used: NextSeq 500. The raw public reads went through TCRdb reprocessing: fastp at Q25, MiXCR clone calling, in-frame beta chains kept. Identical CDR3 proteins give one entry, which carries the most common genes and DNA. Across this sample there are 20,000 to 25,000 distinct CDR3 sequences, with over 4% seen only once. 9.9% of the sample is held by the ten biggest clonotypes. Their antigens remain unidentified. General conclusions and limits of the study: The tumor nonsynonymous mutation count correlated with the number of expanded alpha and beta TCRs within the tumor.

The time point label here, explained by the study, means: sample taken at primary tumor resection. The sample here was lung tumor tissue, taken at surgery. Every receptor here comes from a male donor with early-stage non-small cell lung cancer.

There are many counts of this clonotype. The gene calls are TRBV20-1 and TRBJ1-5; D not resolved. The CDR3 sequence is 12 residues long. V was clipped by 6 bases and J by 4 bases, with 10 bases between them. CDR1 DFQATT and CDR2 SNEGSKA come from the germline V gene (reference sequence). The CDR3 region is CSAIHGNQPQHF. The CDR3 coding sequence is TGCAGTGCCATTCATGGAAATCAGCCCCAGCATTTT.

This chain links TRBV29-1 with TRBJ2-2, with D unresolved. CDR1 is SQVTM and CDR2 is ANQGSEA in the germline V gene. V was shortened by 4 bases and J by 5 bases, with 8 bases between the two germline ends. The CDR3 is 12 residues long. CDR3 bases: TGCAGCGTTGCTAGTTTAACCGGGGAGCTGTTTTTT. Its translation: CSVASLTGELFF.

This clonotype showed up many times. The chain recombines TRBV11-1 with TRBJ1-1, with D hard to call. V shed 5 bases and J shed 1 base, with 14 bases lying between them. The germline gives CDR1 SGHAT, CDR2 FQDESV (reference sequence). The CDR3 has 15 amino acids. The CDR3 DNA reads TGTGCCAGCAGCCGTATTACAGCTTCGAACACTGAAGCTTTCTTT. This translates into CASSRITASNTEAFF.

This chain's CDR3 is CASSVTRGSGANVLTF. In nucleotides, the CDR3 is TGTGCCAGCAGTGTCACTCGGGGCTCTGGGGCCAACGTCCTGACTTTC. V usage is TRBV27 and J usage is TRBJ2-6, with a tentative D call TRBD2 (5 bases). The CDR3 is made up of 16 amino acids. Germline assignment: CDR1 MNHEY and CDR2 SMNVEV (reference sequence). V shed 5 bases and J shed 0 bases, with 11 bases lying between them. Full variable domain (missing parts from reference TRBV27 and TRBJ2-6): EAQVTQNPRYLITVTGKKLTVTCSQNMNHEYMSWYRQDPGLGLRQIYYSMNVEVTDKGDVPEGYKVSRKEKRNFPLILESPSPNQTSLYFCASSVTRGSGANVLTFGAGSRLTVL.

The CDR3 DNA is TGTGCCAGCAGATGGGACAGGGGGCATGAAAAACTGTTTTTT. It is translated as CASRWDRGHEKLFF. The chain links TRBV6-6 to TRBJ1-4, with 12 bases aligning to TRBD1. V shed 6 bases and J 6 bases; nucleotides not matched to a gene: 2. The V gene's germline CDR1 is MNHNY and CDR2 SVGAGI (reference sequence). The CDR3 length is 14 residues.

This clonotype was counted ten times or more. V and J are TRBV29-1 and TRBJ2-5; D gene ambiguous. Germline V lookup: CDR1 SQVTM, CDR2 ANQGSEA. Trimming removed 4 bases at V and 9 bases at J, with 21 bases between. The length of the CDR3 is 14 residues. The CDR3 protein is CSVVIQALVSSQYF. The DNA for the CDR3 is TGCAGCGTTGTTATCCAGGCGTTGGTATCGTCCCAGTACTTC.

This chain joins TRBV7-2 and TRBJ2-2, with D possibly being TRBD1 or TRBD2 (5 bases each). The CDR3 has 16 residues. The germline CDR1 and CDR2 sequences are SGHTA and FQGNSA. Trimming pared 1 base from V and 5 bases from J, leaving 14 bases between. The CDR3 spells CASSLVAGRRTGELFF. The CDR3 DNA reads TGTGCCAGCAGCTTAGTCGCAGGGAGAAGAACCGGGGAGCTGTTTTTT.

This clonotype has ten or more counts. The J gene is TRBJ2-7, the V gene TRBV20-1, with a tentative D call TRBD1 (6 bases). There are 14 residues in the CDR3. In germline, CDR1 is DFQATT, CDR2 SNEGSKA (reference sequence). The V end lost 0 bases, the J end lost 6 bases, and 15 bases lay between the germline ends. The CDR3 DNA is TGCAGTGCTAGAGATAAGGGAACAGGGAGCGAGCAGTACTTC. Translation: CSARDKGTGSEQYF.

This clonotype was detected ten times or more. This sequence joins TRBV5-6 and TRBJ2-1; a possible D gene is TRBD1 (6 bases). This CDR3 spans 12 amino acids. Trimming took off 0 bases at V and 15 bases at J, with 13 bases between the two ends. In germline, CDR1 is SGHDT, CDR2 YYEEEE. The CDR3 sequence is CASSLADSQRFF. In DNA, the CDR3 is TGTGCCAGCAGCTTGGCGGACAGTCAACGGTTCTTC.

In its sample, this clonotype is medium-sized. The chain uses TRBV5-1 and TRBJ2-3; 10 nucleotides agree with TRBD2. The CDR3 is made up of 15 amino acids. V gave up 4 bases and J gave up 5 bases; unmatched junction bases: 7. Germline lookup yields CDR1 SGHRS and CDR2 YFSETQ. The CDR3 spells CASSLAGDEGDTQYF. In nucleotides, the CDR3 is TGCGCCAGCAGCCTAGCGGGGGACGAAGGAGATACGCAGTATTTT.

This clonotype has at least ten counts. The CDR3 sequence is CASSLQDSNQPQHF. In DNA form, the CDR3 reads TGTGCCAGTAGTTTACAGGATAGCAATCAGCCCCAGCATTTT. This chain joins TRBV19 and TRBJ1-5; D is possibly TRBD1 (5 bases). The CDR3 sequence is 14 residues long. Germline lookup yields CDR1 LNHDA and CDR2 SQIVND (reference sequence). Trimming removed 5 bases at V and 0 bases at J, with 8 bases between.

Ten or more counts support this clonotype. The chain recombines TRBV7-8 with TRBJ1-6; 9 bases line up with TRBD1. The CDR3 loop spans 14 amino acids. Germline values: CDR1 SGHVS, CDR2 FQNEAQ. V shed 4 bases, J shed 6 bases, and the junction held 1 base outside the gene matches. The CDR3 DNA follows: TGTGCCAGCAGCTCACAGGGGGCTAATTCACCCCTCCACTTT. It codes for CASSSQGANSPLHF.

This clonotype was seen many times. The CDR3 is CASSLSRVDYGYTF. CDR3 nucleotide sequence: TGTGCCAGCAGCTTAAGCAGGGTGGACTATGGCTACACCTTC. V and J are TRBV7-2 and TRBJ1-2, with D tentatively TRBD1 (5 bases). V was shortened by 2 bases and J by 3 bases, with 10 bases between the two germline ends. This CDR3 spans 14 amino acids. Germline V gene data show CDR1 as SGHTA and CDR2 as FQGNSA.

This clonotype was counted at least ten times. V and J are TRBV7-2 and TRBJ2-7; no clear D gene. Germline CDR1 and CDR2: SGHTA and FQGNSA. V lost 5 bases and J 3 bases, leaving 17 bases between the germline ends. The CDR3 length is 15 residues. The CDR3 DNA reads as TGTGCCAGCAGCCCAGAGTACTCGCGGCACTACGAGCAGTACTTC. Translating gives CASSPEYSRHYEQYF.